The entry that follows covers one T cell receptor beta chain sequence. This clonotype has a handful of counts. Its antigen is unknown. One base away there is no much larger clone; base qualities are not given. This sample was included in a study of T-cell memory formation after mild COVID-19 (TCRdb year 2021). Turning to the overall study: TCR sequence clusters from the two donors were largely donor specific. The cohort was made up of two young adult volunteers, one female and one male, who were previously healthy. Longitudinal TCRalpha and TCRbeta repertoire sequencing tracked T-cell clones expanding and contracting after mild COVID-19 in two donors. Overall results and qualifications from the work: Clones contracting from day 15 to 85 had balanced CD4/CD8 phenotypes, while a second wave expanding from day 15 to 37 was biased towards CD4+. The second-wave clones that peaked on day 37 were not confirmed to be SARS-CoV-2 specific. The detection of some responding clones in pre-infection memory suggests that pre-existing cross-reactive memory T cells joined the SARS-CoV-2 response. Contracting CD4+ clones appeared mostly in the CM and EM memory subsets, whereas CD8+ clones were enriched in EMRA. Only two mild cases were covered in the study, and larger cohorts including severe cases with pre-infection samples were considered necessary.

PBMCs were isolated by Ficoll-Paque density gradient centrifugation. CDR1 and CDR2 were assigned from the germline V gene (reference sequence) as LGHDT and YNNKEL. Cut back by 4 bases and 4 bases, the V and J ends lie 11 bases apart. The CDR3 covers 14 residues, taking in both the cysteine and the phenylalanine. CDR3 DNA only is kept here, 42 bases in frame from base 1. The data were produced on an Illumina NovaSeq 6000. cDNA libraries for TCRalpha and TCRbeta were prepared by 5'RACE using constant-segment primers, with sample barcodes and unique molecular identifiers added. Trizol reagent was used to extract RNA from every sample. Libraries were amplified in two PCR steps, with a second sample barcode and Illumina TruSeq adapters added in the second step. Sequencing of libraries was performed on an Illumina NovaSeq with 2 x 150 bp paired-end reads. On the authors' methods: The reads were demultiplexed and collapsed into UMI-guided consensus sequences using migec v1.2.7. Using mixcr v2.1.11, UMI consensuses were aligned to TRA and TRB V and J templates and then assembled into clonotypes. Expanded or contracted clonotypes were those called significant by both edgeR and NoisET, with noise models trained on biological replicates. For edgeR calls, the cutoffs were a false discovery rate-adjusted p below 0.01 and a log2 fold-change threshold of 1. PCA with hierarchical clustering of max-normalized trajectories of the 1000 most abundant clonotypes was used as exploratory dynamics analysis. Each responding clone was given a CD4 or CD8 phenotype based on the CD4+ and CD8+ repertoires, which had been sequenced separately. Using fastp trimming at Q25 and MiXCR clonotype assembly, TCRdb reanalyzed the public sequencing data and kept in-frame beta chains. Records with the same CDR3 protein are collapsed into one entry carrying the most frequent genes and DNA. These V and J calls are TCRdb output, not the study's own analysis. The sample yields tens of thousands of distinct CDR3 sequences; approximately 12% were counted once. The ten largest make up about 25% of the sample.

This clonotype was obtained from a man younger than 35 who had mild COVID-19 (a few samples of this study predate the infection). The sample titles of this study are shuffled in the database, so cell type and time point are left out; the donor was told from shared clones. The rearranged segments are TRBV3-1 and TRBJ1-5, and TRBD1 may be the D gene, going by 5 matching bases. The specimen was PBMCs or a T cell subset sorted from them (not recorded which). The base sequence is TGTGCCAGCAGCCCATATGGGGGAAATCAGCCCCAGCATTTT. This sequence encodes CASSPYGGNQPQHF.